A selection of T cell receptor beta chains follows, all from one sample in a study of beta chain features in type 1 diabetes. Libraries were prepared by immunoSEQ multiplex PCR; TCRdb keeps only in-frame clonotypes and omits some of them. The sample carries roughly 730,000 clones, 13% recorded once. The sequencing input was naive CD4+ T cells from blood. These receptors originate from a man younger than 35 with type 1 diabetes. Both conserved end residues are part of each CDR3. A D gene is named only where the DNA matches it firmly. Size is omitted from some rows. Given values are once, few, many or a class for expanded clones.

D gene: -
J gene: TRBJ2-2
V gene: TRBV11-1
clone size: few
CDR3 DNA: TGTGCCAGCAGCAGGGCGGGTCCAACCGGGGAGCTGTTTTTT
CDR3 protein: CASSRAGPTGELFF

D gene: -
J gene: TRBJ1-1
V gene: TRBV10-3
clone size: few
CDR3 DNA: TGTGCCACGACAGAGACGAACACTGAAGCTTTCTTT
CDR3 protein: CATTETNTEAFF

D gene: -
J gene: TRBJ2-5
V gene: TRBV2
clone size: few
CDR3 DNA: TGTGCCAGCGGCCGGGCACTATTGATAGAGACCCAGTACTTC
CDR3 protein: CASGRALLIETQYF

D gene: -
J gene: TRBJ1-2
V gene: TRBV29-1
clone size: -
CDR3 DNA: TGCAGCGCAGAACAGATCGGGAAGGGTGGCTACACCTTC
CDR3 protein: CSAEQIGKGGYTF

D gene: TRBD1
J gene: TRBJ1-2
V gene: TRBV2
clone size: -
CDR3 DNA: TGTGCCAGCAGTGACAGGGGGACGGACTATGGCTACACCTTC
CDR3 protein: CASSDRGTDYGYTF

D gene: TRBD2
J gene: TRBJ2-3
V gene: TRBV4-1
clone size: few
CDR3 DNA: TGCGCCAGCAGCCTACCGGGACTAGGCACAGATACGCAGTATTTT
CDR3 protein: CASSLPGLGTDTQYF

D gene: -
J gene: TRBJ1-2
V gene: TRBV23-1
clone size: -
CDR3 DNA: TGCGCCAGCAGTCAGTCCTCGGGCTACACCTTC
CDR3 protein: CASSQSSGYTF

D gene: TRBD2
J gene: TRBJ2-7
V gene: TRBV5-4
clone size: -
CDR3 DNA: TGTGCCAGCAGCCCCCGGACTAGCGGGTATGAGCAGTACTTC
CDR3 protein: CASSPRTSGYEQYF

D gene: -
J gene: TRBJ2-7
V gene: TRBV10-2
clone size: -
CDR3 DNA: TGCGCCAGTAGTGGGTCCTCCTACGAGCAGTACTTC
CDR3 protein: CASSGSSYEQYF

D gene: -
J gene: TRBJ1-6
V gene: TRBV6-5
clone size: -
CDR3 DNA: TGTGCCAGCACCGAAGTTTGGGGGAATTCACCCCTCCACTTT
CDR3 protein: CASTEVWGNSPLHF

D gene: -
J gene: TRBJ2-7
V gene: TRBV14
clone size: -
CDR3 DNA: TGTGCCAGCAGCCGAGATGGGGTCCAATACGAGCAGTACTTC
CDR3 protein: CASSRDGVQYEQYF

D gene: -
J gene: TRBJ1-1
V gene: TRBV6-5
clone size: few
CDR3 DNA: TGTGCCAGCAGTTCAGGGACGGTCACTGAAGCTTTCTTT
CDR3 protein: CASSSGTVTEAFF

D gene: -
J gene: TRBJ1-4
V gene: TRBV15
clone size: few
CDR3 DNA: TGTGCCACCAGCAGAGCGACAGAAAAACTGTTTTTT
CDR3 protein: CATSRATEKLFF

D gene: -
J gene: TRBJ2-7
V gene: TRBV28
clone size: -
CDR3 DNA: TGTGCCAGCAGTTTAGGGCGCGAGCAGTACTTC
CDR3 protein: CASSLGREQYF

D gene: TRBD1
J gene: TRBJ1-2
V gene: TRBV29-1
clone size: -
CDR3 DNA: TGCAGCGTCGGACAGGCAGATGGCTACACCTTC
CDR3 protein: CSVGQADGYTF

D gene: -
J gene: TRBJ2-3
V gene: TRBV28
clone size: -
CDR3 DNA: TGTGCCAGCAGGCAGGGTATCAGCACAGATACGCAGTATTTT
CDR3 protein: CASRQGISTDTQYF

D gene: TRBD1
J gene: TRBJ1-2
V gene: TRBV7-6
clone size: few
CDR3 DNA: TGTGCCAGCAGCGTGGGACAGGGGACGGGCTACACCTTC
CDR3 protein: CASSVGQGTGYTF

D gene: -
J gene: TRBJ1-1
V gene: TRBV9
clone size: -
CDR3 DNA: TGTGCCAGCAGCGTACATCTGAACACTGAAGCTTTCTTT
CDR3 protein: CASSVHLNTEAFF

D gene: -
J gene: TRBJ2-7
V gene: TRBV7-2
clone size: few
CDR3 DNA: TGTGCCAGCAGCTGGGGGGCCGAGCAGTACTTC
CDR3 protein: CASSWGAEQYF

D gene: TRBD1
J gene: TRBJ2-5
V gene: TRBV28
clone size: -
CDR3 DNA: TGTGCCAGCAGTTCCGCCGGGACAGCGTCAACTCAAGAGACCCAGTACTTC
CDR3 protein: CASSSAGTASTQETQYF

D gene: TRBD1
J gene: TRBJ2-7
V gene: TRBV5-1
clone size: few
CDR3 DNA: TGCGCCAGTTTCCCGACAGGGGATCCTGACGAGCAGTACTTC
CDR3 protein: CASFPTGDPDEQYF

D gene: -
J gene: TRBJ2-7
V gene: TRBV4-2
clone size: once
CDR3 DNA: TGTGCCAGCAGGGGGGTGGGTAAATACGAGCAGTACTTC
CDR3 protein: CASRGVGKYEQYF

D gene: TRBD2
J gene: TRBJ2-7
V gene: TRBV4-1
clone size: few
CDR3 DNA: TGCGCCAGCAGCCAAGTAGCGGGGAACTCCTACGAGCAGTACTTC
CDR3 protein: CASSQVAGNSYEQYF

D gene: TRBD2
J gene: TRBJ2-5
V gene: TRBV7-3
clone size: -
CDR3 DNA: TGTGCCAGCAGCCCGCGCGGCGGGGGGGCGGAGACCCAGTACTTC
CDR3 protein: CASSPRGGGAETQYF

D gene: -
J gene: TRBJ2-6
V gene: TRBV6-5
clone size: -
CDR3 DNA: TGTGCCAGCAGTTATTCTGAGGGTTTTGGGGCCAACGTCCTGACTTTC
CDR3 protein: CASSYSEGFGANVLTF

D gene: -
J gene: TRBJ2-3
V gene: TRBV30
clone size: -
CDR3 DNA: TGTGCCTGGAGTGTTAGGTATGACTCCCGGTATTTT
CDR3 protein: CAWSVRYDSRYF

D gene: -
J gene: TRBJ2-5
V gene: TRBV5-1
clone size: few
CDR3 DNA: TGCGCCAGCAGCTCGGGGGCGTACCAAGAGACCCAGTACTTC
CDR3 protein: CASSSGAYQETQYF

D gene: TRBD1
J gene: TRBJ1-2
V gene: TRBV5-1
clone size: few
CDR3 DNA: TGCGCCAGCAGCTCCGGACAGGGCGGTTCCCAAAGCTACACCTTC
CDR3 protein: CASSSGQGGSQSYTF

D gene: TRBD1
J gene: TRBJ1-2
V gene: TRBV18
clone size: -
CDR3 DNA: TGTGCCAGCTCACCACCGGACGACAGGGTCTATGGCTACACCTTC
CDR3 protein: CASSPPDDRVYGYTF

D gene: -
J gene: TRBJ2-4
V gene: TRBV28
clone size: -
CDR3 DNA: TGTGCCAGCAGTTTACCCTCCCCGTCGGACATTCAGTACTTC
CDR3 protein: CASSLPSPSDIQYF

D gene: -
J gene: TRBJ2-5
V gene: TRBV6-5
clone size: few
CDR3 DNA: TGTGCCAGCAGTTACGGGACCCCAGAGACCCAGTACTTC
CDR3 protein: CASSYGTPETQYF

D gene: -
J gene: TRBJ1-1
V gene: TRBV6-5
clone size: few
CDR3 DNA: TGTGCCAGTTCCGGGACACCGAACACTGAAGCTTTCTTT
CDR3 protein: CASSGTPNTEAFF